The 17 T cell receptor beta chains reported below all come from one sample, sequenced in a study of Graves' ophthalmopathy and Graves' hyperthyroidism. The TCR beta CDR3 regions underwent amplification from RNA transcripts. HTBI-primed RT-PCR formed the first round, and a multiplex PCR formed the second. TCRdb processed the multiplex PCR reads anew with MiXCR; each CDR3 protein has one entry. The table shows 400,000 or so distinct CDR3 sequences, with about a sixth occurring only once. The sample consisted of peripheral blood. The receptors derive from an adult woman with stable Graves' hyperthyroidism.

This clonotype came up many times. The chain has TRBV7-9 and TRBJ1-1, with TRBD1 as a possible D gene (5 bases). CDR1 SEHNR and CDR2 FQNEAQ come from the germline V gene (reference sequence). This CDR3 contains 15 residues. V lost 4 bases and J lost 5, with 17 bases in between. The CDR3 sequence is CASSYGGGTNTEAFF. CDR3 sequence (DNA): TGTGCCAGCAGCTACGGGGGAGGGACGAATACTGAAGCTTTCTTT. Using reference TRBV7-9 and TRBJ1-1 for the parts outside the CDR3, the full variable domain is DTGVSQNPRHKITKRGQNVTFRCDPISEHNRLYWYRQTLGQGPEFLTYFQNEAQLEKSRLLSDRFSAERPKGSFSTLEIQRTEQGDSAMYLCASSYGGGTNTEAFFGQGTRLTVV.

The V call is TRBV11-2, the J call TRBJ1-6, with a weak D call TRBD1 (5 bases). The CDR3 has 17 residues. Deletions cut 5 bases from V and 5 bases from J, with 19 bases between. Germline V gives CDR1 SGHAT, CDR2 FQNNGV. CDR3 amino acids: CASSPLVRQKHNSPLHF. The CDR3 DNA is TGTGCCAGCAGCCCGCTGGTTAGACAGAAACATAATTCACCCCTCCACTTT.

The rearrangement joins TRBV12-3 or TRBV12-4 to TRBJ2-5; tentative D call: TRBD1 (5 bases). V shed 3 bases and J shed 1 base, with 12 bases lying between them. The CDR3 contains 15 residues. The CDR3 nucleotides read TGTGCCAGCAGTTTTGATGACAGAAGCCAAGAGACCCAGTACTTC. The encoded protein is CASSFDDRSQETQYF.

V and J are TRBV19 and TRBJ1-2; TRBD1 is a possible D gene (5 bases). In germline, CDR1 is LNHDA, CDR2 SQIVND (reference sequence). The CDR3 length is 13 residues. V shed 3 bases and J shed 7 bases, with 12 bases lying between them. CDR3 nucleotides: TGTGCCAGTAGTATCAAGGGGATTGGTGGCTACACCTTC. It codes for CASSIKGIGGYTF.

This clonotype has a handful of counts. The CDR3 coding sequence is TGTGCCAGCAGATCGTACGGGACAGTTTTAGCCAAAAACATTCAGTACTTC. Amino acid sequence: CASRSYGTVLAKNIQYF. V is TRBV28 and J is TRBJ2-4, with 7 bases lining up with TRBD1. The ends lost 6 bases at V and 0 bases at J; junction bases unmatched: 11. The CDR3 sequence is 17 residues long. Germline lookup yields CDR1 MDHEN and CDR2 SYDVKM.

The genes are TRBV12-3 or TRBV12-4 and TRBJ2-5, with D tentatively TRBD1 (5 bases). The CDR3 has 12 residues. V was shortened by 7 bases and J by 1 base, with 7 bases between the two germline ends. The CDR3 coding sequence is TGTGCCAGCACCGACAGCCAAGAGACCCAGTACTTC. This translates into CASTDSQETQYF.

This clonotype was observed a handful of times. This rearrangement joins TRBV27 to TRBJ2-2; possible D gene TRBD1, 6 bases. V was cut by 9 bases and J by 0 bases, with 8 bases left in between. The CDR3 contains 13 residues. CDR1 and CDR2 (germline): MNHEY, SMNVEV (reference sequence). The CDR3 DNA is TGTGCCAGTCAGGGGTCGAACACCGGGGAGCTGTTTTTT. As protein: CASQGSNTGELFF.

This chain joins TRBV7-3 and TRBJ1-6; 7 bases map to TRBD1. The CDR3 has 14 amino acids. The germline V gene encodes CDR1 SGHTA and CDR2 FQGTGA. Trimming took 5 bases from V and 6 from J; bases not matched to a gene: 4. The CDR3 loop is CASSPGTVNSPLHF. DNA for the CDR3: TGTGCCAGCAGCCCCGGGACAGTTAATTCACCCCTCCACTTT.

This clonotype has at least ten counts. The gene calls are TRBV2 and TRBJ2-5; D is possibly TRBD2 (6 bases). There are 13 residues in the CDR3. The ends were cut back, 8 bases at V and 0 bases at J, with 10 bases in the middle. Germline V gene data show CDR1 as SNHLY and CDR2 as FYNNEI. The CDR3 sequence: CASFRRDQETQYF. The CDR3 DNA reads as TGTGCCAGCTTCCGGAGGGACCAAGAGACCCAGTACTTC.

This clonotype was seen many times. The chain employs TRBV4-1 and TRBJ1-1; D unresolved. The CDR3 is made up of 13 amino acids. The germline gives CDR1 MGHRA, CDR2 YSYEKL. V dropped 1 base and J dropped 1 base, with 4 bases sitting between them. The CDR3 DNA reads as TGCGCCAGCAGCCAAGGACAGAACACTGAAGCTTTCTTT. Residues: CASSQGQNTEAFF.

This clonotype was detected ten times or more. The rearrangement links TRBV29-1 to TRBJ2-2, with D unresolved. V lost 4 bases and J lost 1, with 7 bases in between. This CDR3 has 13 amino acids. Germline assignment: CDR1 SQVTM and CDR2 ANQGSEA. The chain's CDR3 is CSVAVRNTGELFF. The DNA for the CDR3 is TGCAGCGTTGCAGTCAGGAACACCGGGGAGCTGTTTTTT.

The chain has TRBV20-1 and TRBJ1-6; possible D gene TRBD1, 5 bases. CDR1 DFQATT and CDR2 SNEGSKA come from the germline V gene (reference sequence). The CDR3 contains 12 residues. The ends were cut back, 4 bases at V and 13 bases at J, with 14 bases in the middle. The CDR3 region is CSAKTPDNPLHF. The CDR3 DNA reads as TGCAGTGCTAAAACTCCGGACAACCCCCTCCACTTT.

This clonotype was detected ten times or more. J is TRBJ1-1 and V is TRBV6-5; a weak D match, TRBD1 (6 bases). Trimming took off 0 bases at V and 6 bases at J, with 17 bases between the two ends. Germline CDR1 MNHEY, CDR2 SVGAGI. The CDR3 covers 16 residues. The CDR3 nucleotides read TGTGCCAGCAGTTACTCGAGGGGGTGGAGAGGCGCTGAAGCTTTCTTT. Protein product: CASSYSRGWRGAEAFF.

J is TRBJ1-2 and V is TRBV2, with TRBD1 matching over 7 bases. Trimming at V came to 4 bases and at J to 2 bases, leaving 7 bases not matched to a gene. Germline CDR1 is SNHLY and CDR2 is FYNNEI. CDR3 length: 15 residues. The CDR3 region is CASSAETGRNYGYTF. As DNA, the CDR3 is TGTGCCAGCAGTGCCGAGACAGGGAGGAACTATGGCTACACCTTC.

This clonotype was detected ten times or more. The chain joins TRBV18 to TRBJ1-6; D might be TRBD1 (6 bases). Germline V gene lookup returns CDR1 KGHSH and CDR2 LQKENI. The V end was cut by 2 bases, the J end by 5 bases, with 7 bases between. CDR3 size: 14 residues. This CDR3 reads CASSPGGDNSPLHF. CDR3 bases: TGTGCCAGCTCACCAGGGGGCGATAATTCACCCCTCCACTTT.

This clonotype was picked up many times. The gene calls are TRBV15 and TRBJ2-2; 16 bases are a match to TRBD2. Germline V CDR1 and CDR2: LNHNV, YYDKDF (reference sequence). Losses at the gene ends were 0 bases for V and 1 base for J; bases not matched to a gene: 5. This CDR3 has 20 residues. For the CDR3, the DNA is TGTGCCACCAGCAGAGAGCCGGGACTAGCGGGAGGGAAGAACACCGGGGAGCTGTTTTTT. It translates to CATSREPGLAGGKNTGELFF.

This clonotype was recorded at least ten times. This chain connects TRBV28 to TRBJ2-2; a possible D gene is TRBD2 (5 bases). The ends were cut back, 3 bases at V and 5 bases at J, with 7 bases in the middle. The CDR3 runs to 13 residues. Germline lookup yields CDR1 MDHEN and CDR2 SYDVKM. CDR3 in amino acids: CASSFSGTGELFF. The CDR3 DNA sequence: TGTGCCAGCAGTTTCTCGGGGACCGGGGAGCTGTTTTTT.